This TCR beta chain was retrieved from a study of T cells in Graves' hyperthyroidism and ophthalmopathy. Study results and limitations: The model predicted ophthalmopathy a median about 6.6 months before onset.

Comment on this clonotype: Its target is not known.

The V and J ends lost 3 bases and 2 bases, in that order; junction bases with no gene match: 7. This CDR3 is built from 15 residues. CDR1 DFQATT and CDR2 SNEGSKA come from the germline V gene (reference sequence). TCR beta CDR3 sequences were amplified from RNA transcripts. HTBI primers were used for first-round RT-PCR of the TCR CDR3. TCRdb re-called the multiplex PCR reads with MiXCR, one entry per CDR3 protein. Of roughly 800,000 distinct CDR3 sequences listed, 38% are singletons. Patients aged 18 to 65 had newly diagnosed hyperthyroidism lasting under 2 months. The chain recombines TRBV20-1 with TRBJ2-5; 9 nucleotides agree with TRBD1. This clonotype originated in a man aged 18 to 35 with Graves' hyperthyroidism. Sequencing was carried out using blood. CDR3 DNA: TGCAGTGCTAGGGGGGGGACAGGGCGGCAAGAGACCCAGTACTTC. It encodes CSARGGTGRQETQYF.